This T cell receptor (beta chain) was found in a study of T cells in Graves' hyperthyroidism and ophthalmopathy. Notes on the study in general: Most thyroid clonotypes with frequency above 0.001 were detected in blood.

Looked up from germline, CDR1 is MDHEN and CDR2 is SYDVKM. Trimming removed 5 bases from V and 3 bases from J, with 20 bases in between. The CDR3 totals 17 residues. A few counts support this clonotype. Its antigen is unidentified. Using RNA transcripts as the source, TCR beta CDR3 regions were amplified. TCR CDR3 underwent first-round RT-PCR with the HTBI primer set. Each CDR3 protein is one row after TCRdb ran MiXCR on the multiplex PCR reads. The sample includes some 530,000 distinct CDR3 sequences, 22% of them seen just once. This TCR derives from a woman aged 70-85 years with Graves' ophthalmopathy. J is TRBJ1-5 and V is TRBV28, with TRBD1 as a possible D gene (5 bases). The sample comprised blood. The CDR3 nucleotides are TGTGCCAGCAGTAAAACACAAGGGTGGGGCCTCAATCAGCCCCAGCATTTT. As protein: CASSKTQGWGLNQPQHF.